The sequence of this T cell receptor (beta chain) was determined in a study of T cells in localized non-small cell lung cancer. Germline-derived CDR1 and CDR2 are LNHDA and SQIVND (reference sequence). V was shortened by 6 bases and J by 1 base, with 12 bases between the two germline ends. This CDR3 spans 14 amino acids. Assay used: immunoSEQ multiplex PCR; TCRdb lists only in-frame clones, some missing. The sample contains 50,000 to 75,000 clones, about 90% of which appear only once. This TCR was sampled from a man aged 40-75 years with stage I squamous cell lung carcinoma. The chain combines TRBV19 with TRBJ1-1; D not certain. The sample in question was peripheral blood, obtained before any cancer treatment. CDR3 sequence: CASSTQFGNTEAFF. The CDR3 coding sequence is TGTGCCAGTAGCACACAGTTTGGGAACACTGAAGCTTTCTTT.